Below, 5 T cell receptor beta chains from the same sample are listed, as sequenced in a study of blood T cell repertoires in COVID-19. Assay: immunoSEQ multiplex PCR; the TCRdb copy retains only in-frame clones and omits some. This sample carries about 110,000 clones, 80% to 85% of them seen once, and the ten largest clones take approximately 0.75%. The sample taken for sequencing was peripheral blood. Source of these receptors: a woman between 70 and 85 years old with acute or convalescent COVID-19.

The rearrangement links TRBV18 to TRBJ2-7; D is uncertain. V lost 0 bases and J lost 2, with 11 bases in between. Germline CDR1 and CDR2: KGHSH and LQKENI. The CDR3 is made up of 15 amino acids. In DNA, the CDR3 is TGTGCCAGCTCACCACCCGGCAGAGGAGCCTACGAGCAGTACTTC. Protein product: CASSPPGRGAYEQYF.

V usage is TRBV11-3 and J usage is TRBJ2-7, with D possibly TRBD2 on 5 matching bases. Germline CDR1 SGHNT, CDR2 YENEEA. The CDR3 covers 13 residues. Trimming shortened V by 1 base and J by 4 bases, and 8 bases separated the two germline ends. The CDR3 region is CASSLAGSYEQYF. The CDR3 DNA sequence: TGTGCCAGCAGCTTAGCTGGGAGTTACGAGCAGTACTTC.

The chain links TRBV11-2 to TRBJ2-6; TRBD2 agrees at 7 bases. Germline V gene sequence: CDR1 SGHAT, CDR2 FQNNGV. The V segment lost 1 base and the J segment 2 bases; nucleotides outside the gene matches: 2. This CDR3 has 16 amino acids. In DNA, the CDR3 is TGTGCCAGCAGCTTAGTTGGGGGGGCTGGGGCCAACGTCCTGACTTTC. Its translation is CASSLVGGAGANVLTF.

This chain uses TRBV6-5 with TRBJ1-5; 7 positions match TRBD1. The germline V gene has CDR1 MNHEY and CDR2 SVGAGI. This CDR3 has 15 residues. J gave up 6 bases and V 4 bases, and 9 bases lay outside the gene matches. In nucleotides, the CDR3 is TGTGCCAGCAGTTCCCCCGGGACAGTTGGTCAGCCCCAGCATTTT. Translating it yields CASSSPGTVGQPQHF.

This clone was seen only once. V gene TRBV27 combines with J gene TRBJ1-2; no firm D call. The germline gives CDR1 MNHEY, CDR2 SMNVEV (reference sequence). The V end lost 6 bases, the J end lost 8 bases, and 13 bases lay between the germline ends. The CDR3 has 12 residues. The CDR3 coding sequence is TGTGCCAGCAGGACGGGAACGAGGGGCTACACCTTC. Encoded protein: CASRTGTRGYTF.